The sequence of this T cell receptor beta chain was determined in a study of cytomegalovirus exposure and HLA in healthy donors. Study-wide results and limits: The authors excluded some V segments, including TRBV6-2 and TRBV6-3, as indistinguishable. Association with HLA alleles at 0.05 false discovery rate was found for around 15,000 TCR beta sequences in a later analysis. With further analysis later on, most CMV-associated TCR beta chains appeared HLA-restricted.

Primers included in the PCR were 60 Vbeta and 13 Jbeta primers. Sequenced by immunoSEQ multiplex PCR; TCRdb stores in-frame clones only, minus some. The sample holds fewer than 150,000 clones, less than 85% seen once. It was healthy bone marrow donors who served as donors. V was pared by 2 bases and J by 6 bases, with 9 bases of the junction left unmatched. The CDR3 sequence is 15 residues long. From germline, CDR1 is LGHNA and CDR2 YSLEER. Concerning this clone: The target antigen is unknown.

The TCR was taken from a man aged 40-49 years in good health and CMV-seropositive. The chain uses TRBV4-3 and TRBJ2-7, with 8 bases identical to TRBD1. Material for sequencing was PBMCs. The CDR3: CASSQLQGDFAEQYF. The CDR3 bases are TGCGCCAGCAGCCAACTACAGGGGGATTTCGCCGAGCAGTACTTC.